This TCR beta chain was obtained from a study of blood T cell repertoires in COVID-19. Study-wide background: The cDNA or gDNA used as material had been derived from T cells, B-cell-depleted T cells, or PBMCs.

Under the authors' procedure: Estimated nucleated cell counts came from reference gene primer amplification. The data were produced by immunoSEQ multiplex PCR, yet TCRdb's version contains in-frame clones alone and is incomplete. V, J and clone size derive from that table, while D and trimming were established from the DNA sequence. In the table there are hundreds of thousands of clones, about 89% of which are singletons. Germline CDR1 LGHNA, CDR2 YNFKEQ. The V gene lost 1 base and the J gene lost 6 bases, with 6 bases spanning the gap. CDR3 length: 12 amino acids. The sequencing input was peripheral blood. This TCR derives from a man in his sixties who had recovered from COVID-19. This chain connects TRBV4-2 to TRBJ1-2; D unresolved. CDR3 sequence reads: CASSQVTNGYTF. CDR3 nucleotide sequence: TGTGCCAGCAGCCAAGTAACTAATGGCTACACCTTC.